What follows is one T cell receptor beta chain and its context. Produced via immunoSEQ multiplex PCR; TCRdb's table is partial and in-frame only. The sample gives 86,000 or so clones, around 92% of which show up once; 1.9% is in the top ten. CDR3 length: 15 amino acids. The V end was cut by 4 bases, the J end by 1 base, with 12 bases between. Germline V gene sequence: CDR1 SGHNT, CDR2 YYREEE (reference sequence). The data were obtained in a study of blood T cell repertoires in COVID-19. In the study overall: The United States, Italy and Spain provided the acute and convalescent COVID-19 samples.

Sequenced: peripheral blood. This clonotype was obtained from a woman aged 45-65 years in a cohort sampled during active COVID-19. The J gene is TRBJ1-5, the V gene TRBV5-4; D is perhaps TRBD1 (6 bases). CDR3 protein: CASSQQGRSNQPQHF. CDR3 nucleotide sequence: TGTGCCAGCAGCCAACAGGGACGGAGCAATCAGCCCCAGCATTTT.